This T cell receptor beta chain was documented in a study of cytomegalovirus exposure and HLA in healthy donors. Overall study findings and caveats: The Asian-associated ancestry cluster reportedly had fewer N-insertions than the approximately 670-donor mean in a later analysis.

Notes on this clone: Its antigen is currently unknown.

The primer mix had 60 Vbeta and 13 Jbeta primers. The data were produced by immunoSEQ multiplex PCR, yet TCRdb's version contains in-frame clones alone and is incomplete. This table holds about 140,000 clones, about 80% found once. The source of this sequence is a middle-aged woman in good health and CMV-seronegative. The sequencing sample was made of PBMCs.

The CDR3 sequence: CASRALEQGAGYEQYF. As DNA, the CDR3 is TGTGCCAGCAGGGCCCTGGAACAGGGGGCAGGCTACGAGCAGTACTTC. J is TRBJ2-7 and V is TRBV2, with 9 bases matching TRBD1. The CDR3 extends over 16 amino acids. The ends lost 6 bases at V and 3 bases at J; junction bases unmatched: 12. From germline, CDR1 is SNHLY and CDR2 FYNNEI.